One and the same sample provided the 30 T cell receptor beta chains below, sequenced in a study of blood T cell repertoires in COVID-19. The table came from immunoSEQ multiplex PCR; TCRdb's copy has only in-frame clones and leaves some out. The sample yields tens of thousands of clones, around 78% seen once. Sequenced sample: peripheral blood. The receptors derive from a human donor in a cohort sampled during active COVID-19.

This chain connects TRBV5-6 to TRBJ1-6, with TRBD1 as a possible D gene (6 bases). The CDR3 has 17 amino acids. V lost 4 bases to trimming and J lost 0 bases, with 14 bases between them. CDR1 is SGHDT and CDR2 is YYEEEE in the germline V gene. The CDR3 region has the DNA TGTGCCAGCAGCCGGGGACAAACGAGCTCCTATAATTCACCCCTCCACTTT. This sequence encodes CASSRGQTSSYNSPLHF.

This chain joins TRBV28 and TRBJ1-5, with D possibly TRBD1 on 5 matching bases. The length of the CDR3 is 17 residues. The V end was cut by 8 bases, the J end by 0 bases, with 20 bases between. Looked up from germline, CDR1 is MDHEN and CDR2 is SYDVKM. CDR3 amino acids: CASEPSWGRDSNQPQHF. The CDR3 nucleotides are TGTGCCAGCGAGCCCTCATGGGGGAGGGATAGCAATCAGCCCCAGCATTTT.

This chain joins TRBV7-2 and TRBJ2-2; 7 bases agree with TRBD1. The J segment lost 6 bases and the V segment lost 0 bases, leaving 4 bases of the junction unmatched. CDR1 and CDR2 (germline): SGHTA, FQGNSA. The CDR3 spans 15 residues. The CDR3 reads CASSLATGKSGELFF. CDR3 DNA sequence: TGTGCCAGCAGCTTAGCGACAGGGAAGTCCGGGGAGCTGTTTTTT.

This chain links TRBV11-2 with TRBJ2-2; D might be TRBD1 (5 bases). With 7 bases removed from V and 1 base from J, the gap between germline ends came to 13 bases. CDR3 length: 15 amino acids. Per the germline V gene, CDR1 is SGHAT and CDR2 is FQNNGV. In nucleotides, the CDR3 is TGTGCCAGCACCCCCAGGGCAGGGAACACCGGGGAGCTGTTTTTT. Its translation is CASTPRAGNTGELFF.

This clone was observed a few times. This chain links TRBV5-1 with TRBJ2-7, with 7 nucleotides matching TRBD1. The CDR3 spans 14 residues. Trimming took 7 bases from V and 1 from J; bases not matched to a gene: 8. CDR1 and CDR2 from the germline V gene are SGHRS and YFSETQ. CDR3 in amino acids: CASHPGQISYEQYF. The CDR3 region has the DNA TGCGCCAGCCACCCGGGACAGATATCCTACGAGCAGTACTTC.

V gene TRBV21-1 combines with J gene TRBJ2-3; the table's D call of TRBD2 was not tested on the DNA. TRBV21-1 is termed a pseudogene. CDR3 length equals 18 residues. CDR3 in amino acids: CASSYTSGWESSTDTQYF. CDR3 bases: TGTGCCAGCAGTTATACTAGCGGGTGGGAATCTAGCACAGATACGCAGTATTTT.

The J gene is TRBJ1-1, the V gene TRBV4-1; D gene unclear. This CDR3 comprises 17 residues. Looked up from germline, CDR1 is MGHRA and CDR2 is YSYEKL. V gave up 0 bases and J gave up 5 bases, with 19 bases separating them. CDR3 sequence: CASSQEGRVGEGTEAFF. The CDR3 DNA reads as TGCGCCAGCAGCCAAGAAGGTAGGGTCGGGGAAGGGACTGAAGCTTTCTTT.

The chain uses TRBV24-1 and TRBJ2-7; D is ambiguous. This CDR3 has 11 residues. From germline, CDR1 is KGHDR and CDR2 SFDVKD. Trimming shortened V by 4 bases and J by 4 bases, and 4 bases separated the two germline ends. The CDR3: CATSDIYEQYF. CDR3 bases: TGTGCCACCAGTGACATTTACGAGCAGTACTTC.

The chain joins TRBV6-5 to TRBJ2-7; 9 bases line up with TRBD1. The V segment lost 6 bases and the J segment 3 bases; nucleotides outside the gene matches: 6. This CDR3 spans 14 amino acids. In germline, CDR1 is MNHEY, CDR2 SVGAGI. This CDR3 is CASSRRDRDYEQYF. The CDR3 region has the DNA TGTGCCAGCAGCAGGCGGGACAGGGACTACGAGCAGTACTTC.

This clone was observed a few times. The chain has TRBV6-6 and TRBJ1-4; 8 bases are shared with TRBD1. The germline gives CDR1 MNHNY, CDR2 SVGAGI (reference sequence). This CDR3 contains 15 residues. With 6 bases clipped from V and 5 bases from J, the junction kept 8 bases outside the gene matches. The CDR3 spells CASSAGTGLNEKLFF. Here the CDR3 DNA reads TGTGCCAGCAGCGCCGGGACAGGCCTAAATGAAAAACTGTTTTTT.

The gene calls are TRBV27 and TRBJ2-6; 7 nucleotides align to TRBD2. There are 20 residues in the CDR3. Germline CDR1 reads MNHEY; CDR2 reads SMNVEV (reference sequence). The ends lost 5 bases at V and 0 bases at J; junction bases unmatched: 16. For the CDR3, the DNA is TGTGCCAGCAGTCCTCAGATGGGAGGGGCCCCCCCCTCTGGGGCCAACGTCCTGACTTTC. Amino acids: CASSPQMGGAPPSGANVLTF.

By share, this clone ranks as medium-sized (0.01 to 0.1%). The chain joins TRBV5-8 to TRBJ2-1, with D tentatively TRBD2 (6 bases). Looked up from germline, CDR1 is SGHTS and CDR2 is YDEGEE. The CDR3 spans 16 residues. Trimming shortened V by 5 bases and J by 1 base, and 16 bases separated the two germline ends. CDR3: CASRGKEGPSYNEQFF. CDR3 DNA: TGTGCCAGCAGGGGGAAGGAGGGTCCTTCCTACAATGAGCAGTTCTTC.

This clone was found once. This rearrangement joins TRBV28 to TRBJ2-3, with 9 bases aligning to TRBD1. This CDR3 spans 15 amino acids. Germline assignment: CDR1 MDHEN and CDR2 SYDVKM. V was pared by 3 bases and J by 4 bases, with 5 bases of the junction left unmatched. The CDR3 spells CASSFNRGRADTQYF. In DNA form, the CDR3 reads TGTGCCAGCAGTTTTAACAGGGGGCGGGCAGATACGCAGTATTTT.

In DNA, the CDR3 is TGCGCCAGCAGCTCTGGGCAGGGGGGTGATGGCTACACCTTC. Protein product: CASSSGQGGDGYTF. The rearrangement joins TRBV5-1 to TRBJ1-2; 7 bases fit TRBD1. This CDR3 is 14 amino acids long. V lost 3 bases, J lost 6 bases, and 8 bases stayed unmatched. From germline, CDR1 is SGHRS and CDR2 YFSETQ.

The V and J genes are TRBV6-1 and TRBJ2-5, with D maybe TRBD2 (6 bases). CDR1 MNHNS and CDR2 SASEGT come from the germline V gene. This CDR3 is 15 amino acids long. Trimming shortened V by 3 bases and J by 2 bases, and 13 bases separated the two germline ends. The DNA for the CDR3 is TGTGCCAGCAGTGACGCCGGGACTGAGCAAGAGACCCAGTACTTC. Its translation: CASSDAGTEQETQYF.

J is TRBJ2-1 and V is TRBV7-8, with D tentatively TRBD1 (6 bases). Per the germline V gene, CDR1 is SGHVS and CDR2 is FQNEAQ. The CDR3 covers 15 residues. Trimming cost V 5 bases and J 2 bases, with 13 bases left between them. Here the CDR3 DNA reads TGTGCCAGCAGCCTTAACAGGGATCCCTACAATGAGCAGTTCTTC. Protein product: CASSLNRDPYNEQFF.

The chain is built from TRBV28 and TRBJ1-1, with 8 nucleotides matching TRBD1. V lost 6 bases and J lost 8; bases outside the gene matches: 17. This CDR3 is 16 amino acids long. CDR1 MDHEN and CDR2 SYDVKM come from the germline V gene. In DNA form, the CDR3 reads TGTGCCAGCAGGACAGGACAGGGCGGGCTGCCGGGGGAAGCTTTCTTT. Its translation: CASRTGQGGLPGEAFF.

The chain recombines TRBV29-1 with TRBJ2-5; 9 nucleotides line up with TRBD2. Germline V lookup: CDR1 SQVTM, CDR2 ANQGSEA. After removal of 4 bases from V and 4 bases from J, the junction contained 4 bases not matched to a gene. The CDR3 is 13 amino acids. CDR3 DNA sequence: TGCAGCGTTGCGGATAGCGGGGGAGAGACCCAGTACTTC. This sequence encodes CSVADSGGETQYF.

J is TRBJ2-1 and V is TRBV3-1 (or the pseudogene TRBV3-2); TRBD2 aligns across 12 bases. Germline values: CDR1 LGHDT, CDR2 YNNKEL (reference sequence). J was trimmed by 3 bases and V by 4 bases; bases with no gene match: 7. The CDR3 runs to 17 residues. The CDR3 DNA follows: TGTGCCAGCAGCCGGTGGACTAGCGGGGTTAACTACAATGAGCAGTTCTTC. Protein sequence: CASSRWTSGVNYNEQFF.

The rearrangement links TRBV9 to TRBJ2-7; 9 nucleotides align to TRBD1. Germline CDR1 is SGDLS and CDR2 is YYNGEE. J gave up 2 bases and V 4 bases, and 7 bases lay outside the gene matches. This CDR3 is 15 amino acids long. The CDR3 region is CASSPGGTGPYEQYF. CDR3 bases: TGTGCCAGCAGCCCTGGGGGGACAGGGCCCTACGAGCAGTACTTC.

This clone was counted a few times. J is TRBJ1-2 and V is TRBV9, with 10 bases that match TRBD1. The V and J ends lost 3 bases and 5 bases, in that order; junction bases with no gene match: 4. This CDR3 is built from 14 residues. The germline V gene has CDR1 SGDLS and CDR2 YYNGEE. CDR3 in amino acids: CASSAGQGMYGYTF. The CDR3 region has the DNA TGTGCCAGCAGCGCGGGACAGGGGATGTATGGCTACACCTTC.

The V and J genes are TRBV6-5 and TRBJ2-7; possibly TRBD1 for D (5 bases). CDR1 and CDR2 from the germline V gene are MNHEY and SVGAGI. CDR3 length equals 14 residues. V gave up 2 bases and J gave up 2 bases, with 10 bases separating them. The CDR3 DNA reads as TGTGCCAGCAGTTACCAAAGACAGACCTACGAGCAGTACTTC. Translation gives CASSYQRQTYEQYF.

The chain is built from TRBV27 and TRBJ1-4; D uncertain. The CDR3 extends over 12 amino acids. CDR1 is MNHEY and CDR2 is SMNVEV in the germline V gene (reference sequence). Trimming stripped 8 bases from V and 10 bases from J, with 14 bases between. In DNA, the CDR3 is TGTGCCAGCCGGAGGAAGGGAGGAAAACTGTTTTTT. It codes for CASRRKGGKLFF.

This chain connects TRBV25-1 to TRBJ2-7; no reliable D call. This CDR3 is 16 amino acids long. V gave up 1 base and J gave up 3 bases, with 16 bases separating them. CDR1 is MGHDK and CDR2 is SYGVNS in the germline V gene. The CDR3 loop is CASSECPPVPFYEQYF. The CDR3, as DNA: TGTGCCAGCAGTGAATGCCCCCCGGTGCCGTTCTACGAGCAGTACTTC.

The chain has TRBV15 and TRBJ2-5, with D possibly TRBD2 on 6 matching bases. This CDR3 comprises 14 residues. V was cut by 1 base and J by 5 bases, with 11 bases left in between. Germline lookup yields CDR1 LNHNV and CDR2 YYDKDF (reference sequence). DNA for the CDR3: TGTGCCACCAGCAGAGCCACTAGCTTGGAGACCCAGTACTTC. This translates into CATSRATSLETQYF.

CDR3 bases: TGTGCCAGCAGTACTCCAAGCTTCTCCTATAATTCACCCCTCCACTTT. Protein sequence: CASSTPSFSYNSPLHF. The chain employs TRBV28 and TRBJ1-6; no clear D gene. The CDR3 has 16 residues. The germline CDR1 and CDR2 sequences are MDHEN and SYDVKM. Trimming stripped 5 bases from V and 0 bases from J, with 11 bases between.

The rearrangement joins TRBV2 to TRBJ2-7; the match to TRBD1 covers 10 bases. V gave up 5 bases and J gave up 3 bases; unmatched junction bases: 7. There are 15 residues in the CDR3. Germline V gene sequence: CDR1 SNHLY, CDR2 FYNNEI. CDR3 amino acids: CASSPGQGGLYEQYF. CDR3 coding DNA: TGTGCCAGCAGTCCTGGACAGGGGGGGCTCTACGAGCAGTACTTC.

The DNA of the CDR3 is TGTGCCAGCAGTGGTATAGGCGGCGGGGTGACCTCCACAGATACGCAGTATTTT. Amino acids: CASSGIGGGVTSTDTQYF. The V gene is TRBV2, the J gene TRBJ2-3, with D possibly matching TRBD2 (6 bases). V was pared by 4 bases and J by 2 bases, with 22 bases between. CDR1 is SNHLY, CDR2 FYNNEI, per germline. The CDR3 runs 18 residues.

V usage is TRBV11-2 and J usage is TRBJ2-1; 8 positions match TRBD2. CDR3 length: 16 residues. Germline values: CDR1 SGHAT, CDR2 FQNNGV. Losses at the gene ends were 4 bases for V and 9 bases for J; bases not matched to a gene: 14. The CDR3 DNA reads as TGTGCCAGCAGCTCCTATGCGGGAGGCGAGGGACTTGAGCAGTTCTTC. It encodes CASSSYAGGEGLEQFF.

This chain connects TRBV15 to TRBJ2-2; D remains unclear. The germline V and J ends were trimmed by 0 bases and 7 bases, with 15 bases remaining between them. This CDR3 contains 16 residues. CDR1 LNHNV and CDR2 YYDKDF come from the germline V gene (reference sequence). CDR3 loop: CATSRDTAAYSGELFF. The CDR3 DNA reads TGTGCCACCAGCAGAGATACCGCCGCGTATAGCGGGGAGCTGTTTTTT.